Here is one TCR beta chain with its context. The antigen is not known. This specimen comes from a study of CD8+CD57+ T cells in acquired aplastic anemia. As for the study in general: Sorted CD4+ plus CD8+ cells gave DNA averaging roughly 3.2 ug. Mean read depth for CD4+ cells from healthy donors was around 11 million. Study results and caveats: Controls and patients did not differ significantly in CD8+ Simpson's diversity. Patients and controls shared 25 to 30 CD8+ CDR3 sequences, highly expressed in patients.

Profiles of TCR beta VDJ and CDR3 were generated from a genomic DNA template. Each CDR3 protein gets one entry after TCRdb re-called the reads with MiXCR. The data hold 120,000 or so distinct CDR3 sequences, with 48% observed a single time. The CDR3 contains 12 residues. Trimming pared 4 bases from V and 7 bases from J, leaving 8 bases between. This clonotype was obtained from a human donor in good health, serving as a control. Sequenced sample: sorted CD4+, CD8+, or CD8+CD57+ T cells (not recorded which) from PBMCs. The chain employs TRBV12-3 or TRBV12-4 and TRBJ1-5, with a weak D call TRBD1 (6 bases). The CDR3 DNA sequence: TGTGCCAGCAGTTGGAGGGGGCAGCCCCAGCATTTT. Its translation is CASSWRGQPQHF.